Presented here are 27 T cell receptor beta chains from one specimen sequenced in a study of T cell responses to AZD1222 COVID-19 vaccine (dated by TCRdb to about 2021). To prepare the library, the immunoSEQ multiplex PCR assay was applied. As stored in TCRdb, this immuneACCESS dataset retains in-frame rearrangements with V and J assigned. A fraction of the clones does not appear; measured against another copy, unresolved V genes explain less than half of the discrepancy, and the remainder lacks a known reason. The sample has tens of thousands of clones on record, about 89% of them singletons. The top ten hold about 48% of the sample. Read against the paper, the sample's time point label means: baseline before first vaccination. The starting material was peripheral blood, obtained on day 0 of AZD1222 vaccination. Receptor source: an adult in good health.

The CDR3 loop reads CASRRDRDSNQPQHF. In nucleotides, the CDR3 is TGTGCCAGCAGACGGGACAGGGATAGCAATCAGCCCCAGCATTTT. The chain links TRBV4-2 to TRBJ1-5; 9 bases align to TRBD1. After removal of 6 bases from V and 0 bases from J, the junction contained 3 bases not matched to a gene. Germline V CDR1 and CDR2: LGHNA, YNFKEQ. There are 15 residues in the CDR3.

V is TRBV19 and J is TRBJ2-1, with 10 bases fitting TRBD1. Germline trimming cut 6 bases from V and 7 bases from J; bases unmatched to any gene: 6. CDR1 is LNHDA, CDR2 SQIVND, per germline (reference sequence). The CDR3 runs to 14 residues. The CDR3 here is CASSPTGGRNEQFF. For the CDR3, the DNA is TGTGCCAGTAGCCCGACAGGGGGCAGGAATGAGCAGTTCTTC.

The chain's CDR3 is CASSLEGGEAFF. The CDR3, as DNA: TGTGCCAGCAGCCTAGAGGGCGGTGAAGCTTTCTTT. The chain carries TRBV6-5 and TRBJ1-1, with D unclear. Trimming left V 6 bases short and J 7 bases short, with 12 bases between. Germline loops: CDR1 MNHEY, CDR2 SVGAGI. This CDR3 comprises 12 residues.

J is TRBJ2-6 and V is TRBV18, with no clear D. The CDR3 has 17 residues. Trimming removed 3 bases at V and 0 bases at J, with 12 bases between. Germline V gene data show CDR1 as KGHSH and CDR2 as LQKENI. The CDR3, as DNA: TGTGCCAGCTCACCCCTAGGTCCTGGCTCTGGGGCCAACGTCCTGACTTTC. Translating it yields CASSPLGPGSGANVLTF.

The chain carries TRBV7-9 and TRBJ2-2; weak D call: TRBD1 (6 bases). The V and J ends lost 3 bases and 1 base respectively, with 6 bases between them. This CDR3 spans 14 amino acids. Germline lookup yields CDR1 SEHNR and CDR2 FQNEAQ (reference sequence). CDR3 residues: CASSLTGNTGELFF. The CDR3, as DNA: TGTGCCAGCAGCTTGACAGGGAACACCGGGGAGCTGTTTTTT.

CDR3 residues: CASSQVGTSTGELFF. The DNA of the CDR3 is TGTGCCAGCAGCCAAGTCGGGACGAGCACCGGGGAGCTGTTTTTT. This chain joins TRBV3-1 (or the pseudogene TRBV3-2) and TRBJ2-2; either TRBD1 or TRBD2 may fit D (5 bases each). The length of the CDR3 is 15 residues. Per the germline V gene, CDR1 is LGHDT and CDR2 is YNNKEL (reference sequence). Trimming removed 1 base at V and 4 bases at J, with 10 bases between.

The chain combines TRBV3-1 (or the pseudogene TRBV3-2) with TRBJ1-2; D may be TRBD1 (6 bases). V gave up 1 base and J gave up 5 bases, with 14 bases separating them. The CDR3 is made up of 15 amino acids. Germline V gene lookup returns CDR1 LGHDT and CDR2 YNNKEL (reference sequence). CDR3 loop: CASSQAPGADYGYTF. Written as DNA, the CDR3 is TGTGCCAGCAGCCAAGCGCCGGGGGCGGATTATGGCTACACCTTC.

V gene TRBV15 combines with J gene TRBJ1-5; a weak D match, TRBD1 (6 bases). Germline V gene data show CDR1 as LNHNV and CDR2 as YYDKDF (reference sequence). Trimming took 5 bases from V and 2 from J, leaving 7 bases between them. CDR3 length: 13 residues. CDR3 loop: CATSPGGNQPQHF. In DNA, the CDR3 is TGTGCCACCAGCCCAGGGGGCAATCAGCCCCAGCATTTT. The full variable domain, in which reference TRBV15 and TRBJ1-5 provide the parts outside the CDR3, is DAMVIQNPRYQVTQFGKPVTLSCSQTLNHNVMYWYQQKSSQAPKLLFHYYDKDFNNEADTPDNFQSRRPNTSFCFLDIRSPGLGDTAMYLCATSPGGNQPQHFGDGTRLSIL.

This chain joins TRBV7-2 and TRBJ2-5; 7 bases are a match to TRBD1. Unmatched junction bases numbered 4, after V lost 4 bases and J lost 5 bases. The CDR3 covers 13 residues. From germline, CDR1 is SGHTA and CDR2 FQGNSA. This CDR3 is CASSSFRGETQYF. CDR3 DNA: TGTGCCAGCAGCTCCTTCAGGGGGGAGACCCAGTACTTC.

The chain employs TRBV4-3 and TRBJ1-2; 9 bases fit TRBD1. V dropped 1 base and J dropped 1; count of bases not matched to a gene: 10. CDR1 and CDR2 from the germline V gene are LGHNA and YSLEER. The CDR3 is 18 residues long. In DNA form, the CDR3 reads TGCGCCAGCAGCCAAGGTCTAGACAGGGGGGATGTTAACTATGGCTACACCTTC. Translating it yields CASSQGLDRGDVNYGYTF.

The J gene is TRBJ1-3, the V gene TRBV6-5; the D gene is possibly TRBD1 (6 bases). The CDR3 is made up of 15 amino acids. V dropped 2 bases and J dropped 4 bases, with 12 bases sitting between them. Looked up from germline, CDR1 is MNHEY and CDR2 is SVGAGI. CDR3 sequence (DNA): TGTGCCAGCAGTTACGGGGGGGCTACGGGAAACACCATATATTTT. It codes for CASSYGGATGNTIYF.

The chain is built from TRBV5-1 and TRBJ2-1, with D possibly TRBD1 on 6 matching bases. Between the trimmed V and J ends, which lost 4 bases and 2 bases, there was a span of 13 bases. Germline V lookup: CDR1 SGHRS, CDR2 YFSETQ. The CDR3 loop spans 15 amino acids. CDR3 sequence reads: CASSPGTYTYNEQFF. In DNA form, the CDR3 reads TGCGCCAGCAGCCCAGGGACATACACCTACAATGAGCAGTTCTTC.

The chain joins TRBV5-4 to TRBJ1-5, with 7 positions matching TRBD1. CDR1 is SGHNT and CDR2 is YYREEE in the germline V gene (reference sequence). The CDR3 consists of 15 residues. V lost 0 bases to trimming and J lost 4 bases; unmatched junction nucleotides: 4. CDR3 residues: CASSLGMDRNQPQHF. CDR3 nucleotide sequence: TGTGCCAGCAGCTTGGGGATGGACAGGAATCAGCCCCAGCATTTT.

The chain combines TRBV23-1 with TRBJ1-5; 8 nucleotides agree with TRBD1. TRBV23-1 is noted as an ORF with a role that remains uncertain. Trimming at V came to 3 bases and at J to 2 bases, leaving 18 bases not matched to a gene. The CDR3 spans 20 residues. The CDR3 region has the DNA TGCGCCAGCAGTCATCCCGCTGACAGGGGACCCTCTATGGGCAATCAGCCCCAGCATTTT. It codes for CASSHPADRGPSMGNQPQHF.

This clone was recorded once. V is TRBV19 and J is TRBJ1-5; 10 bases line up with TRBD1. Unmatched junction bases numbered 6, after V lost 7 bases and J lost 6 bases. From germline, CDR1 is LNHDA and CDR2 SQIVND (reference sequence). The CDR3 runs to 14 residues. In nucleotides, the CDR3 is TGTGCCAGTAAACCGGGACAGGGGCCTCAGCCCCAGCATTTT. Its protein is CASKPGQGPQPQHF.

The gene calls are TRBV30 and TRBJ1-2, with TRBD1 as a possible D gene (6 bases). There are 13 residues in the CDR3. Trimming removed 0 bases from V and 4 bases from J, with 9 bases in between. Germline CDR1 reads GTSNPN; CDR2 reads SVGIG (reference sequence). The CDR3 loop reads CAWSVGGTYGYTF. The CDR3 nucleotides read TGTGCCTGGAGTGTAGGGGGGACCTATGGCTACACCTTC.

The V and J genes are TRBV6-5 and TRBJ1-1; D call uncertain. The CDR3 is made up of 13 amino acids. Germline values: CDR1 MNHEY, CDR2 SVGAGI. Trimming pared 5 bases from V and 6 bases from J, leaving 13 bases between. CDR3: CASSHSSGPEAFF. The DNA for the CDR3 is TGTGCCAGCAGTCATTCGAGCGGCCCTGAAGCTTTCTTT.

The gene calls are TRBV19 and TRBJ1-1; maybe TRBD1 (6 bases). Trimming left V 9 bases short and J 4 bases short, with 21 bases between. The CDR3 sequence is 15 residues long. Germline V lookup: CDR1 LNHDA, CDR2 SQIVND (reference sequence). The CDR3 DNA reads as TGTGCCAGCGAAGAGAGGGGGGGTTCGAGCACTGAAGCTTTCTTT. Its protein is CASEERGGSSTEAFF. The whole variable domain, filled in from reference TRBV19 and TRBJ1-1, reads DGGITQSPKYLFRKEGQNVTLSCEQNLNHDAMYWYRQDPGQGLRLIYYSQIVNDFQKGDIAEGYSVSREKKESFPLTVTSAQKNPTAFYLCASEERGGSSTEAFFGQGTRLTVV.

The chain carries TRBV6-6 and TRBJ1-5, with D possibly being TRBD1 (5 bases). The V gene's germline CDR1 is MNHNY and CDR2 SVGAGI (reference sequence). The CDR3 extends over 16 amino acids. V was trimmed by 5 bases and J by 0 bases, leaving 14 bases between them. The CDR3 spells CASSRVGGDSNQPQHF. As DNA, the CDR3 is TGTGCCAGCAGTCGAGTGGGGGGGGATAGCAATCAGCCCCAGCATTTT.

V and J are TRBV7-9 and TRBJ1-5; possible D gene TRBD1, 5 bases. Trimming shortened V by 4 bases and J by 7 bases, and 14 bases separated the two germline ends. This CDR3 contains 14 residues. Germline lookup yields CDR1 SEHNR and CDR2 FQNEAQ (reference sequence). The CDR3 loop is CASSYAGRGQPQHF. CDR3 nucleotide sequence: TGTGCCAGCAGCTACGCAGGGCGAGGGCAGCCCCAGCATTTT.

The chain couples TRBV10-3 to TRBJ1-4; 9 bases match TRBD1. The length of the CDR3 is 13 residues. V gave up 6 bases and J gave up 5 bases; unmatched junction bases: 1. Per germline, CDR1 ENHRY and CDR2 SYGVKD. In nucleotides, the CDR3 is TGTGCCATCAGAGGGACAGGGAATGAAAAACTGTTTTTT. Amino acid sequence: CAIRGTGNEKLFF.

The chain is built from TRBV6-1 and TRBJ2-2; maybe TRBD2 (5 bases). CDR1 and CDR2 from the germline V gene are MNHNS and SASEGT. V lost 2 bases, J lost 5 bases, and 15 bases lay in between. The CDR3 length is 16 residues. For the CDR3, the DNA is TGTGCCAGCAGTGAATCCATCCTAGCAGTTACCGGGGAGCTGTTTTTT. Translating it yields CASSESILAVTGELFF.

The chain uses TRBV19 and TRBJ2-3; possibly TRBD1 for D (6 bases). Germline CDR1 reads LNHDA; CDR2 reads SQIVND (reference sequence). V shed 9 bases and J shed 2 bases, with 15 bases lying between them. This CDR3 has 14 residues. The DNA of the CDR3 is TGTGCCAGCCGACCAGGGACACTCACAGATACGCAGTATTTT. Translation gives CASRPGTLTDTQYF. Complete variable domain (other parts from reference TRBV19 and TRBJ2-3): DGGITQSPKYLFRKEGQNVTLSCEQNLNHDAMYWYRQDPGQGLRLIYYSQIVNDFQKGDIAEGYSVSREKKESFPLTVTSAQKNPTAFYLCASRPGTLTDTQYFGPGTRLTVL.

V is TRBV7-6 and J is TRBJ1-1; 8 bases agree with TRBD1. The CDR3 is 15 residues long. The J segment lost 2 bases and the V segment lost 5 bases, leaving 7 bases of the junction unmatched. Germline lookup yields CDR1 SGHVS and CDR2 FNYEAQ. DNA of the CDR3: TGTGCCAGCAGCCCGCGGACAGGGACCAACACTGAAGCTTTCTTT. Its protein product is CASSPRTGTNTEAFF.

V usage is TRBV6-5 and J usage is TRBJ1-6; D possibly corresponds to TRBD1 (6 bases). The CDR3 runs 13 residues. Trimming pared 8 bases from V and 6 bases from J, leaving 11 bases between. The germline gives CDR1 MNHEY, CDR2 SVGAGI. CDR3 sequence reads: CASADRSNSPLHF. The CDR3 region has the DNA TGTGCCAGCGCCGACAGGAGTAATTCACCCCTCCACTTT.

The rearrangement links TRBV30 to TRBJ1-4; 7 bases are shared with TRBD1. Germline-derived CDR1 and CDR2 are GTSNPN and SVGIG (reference sequence). The CDR3 is 14 amino acids. J was trimmed by 7 bases and V by 2 bases; bases with no gene match: 7. The CDR3 spells CAWSQGVGSEKLFF. The CDR3 DNA reads TGTGCCTGGAGTCAGGGGGTAGGGAGTGAAAAACTGTTTTTT.

The V gene is TRBV5-6, the J gene TRBJ1-1; tentative D call: TRBD1 (5 bases). This CDR3 has 13 residues. V lost 0 bases, J lost 9 bases, and 12 bases lay in between. Looked up from germline, CDR1 is SGHDT and CDR2 is YYEEEE. The CDR3 DNA reads as TGTGCCAGCAGCTTGGTTTACCGGGGCAAAGCTTTCTTT. Translating gives CASSLVYRGKAFF.